The clone carrying this TCR beta chain was picked up a small number of times. The sample is drawn from a study of patients and donors after allogeneic stem cell transplantation. The CDR3 length is 14 residues. Germline loops: CDR1 KGHSH, CDR2 LQKENI. Trimming removed 2 bases from V and 0 bases from J, with 7 bases in between. TCRdb reprocessed the RT-PCR reads via MiXCR and lists one record per CDR3 protein. The table includes 400,000 to 450,000 distinct CDR3 sequences, 16% detected once. The material sequenced was blood, either unsorted or a sorted T cell fraction (not recorded which). The chain has TRBV18 and TRBJ1-1; D remains unclear. The TCR was taken from a human donor who was either an allogeneic HSCT recipient or a stem cell or donor lymphocyte infusion donor (not recorded which). It is not recorded whose cells these are; they may come from a transplant donor. The CDR3 region has the DNA TGTGCCAGCTCACCAATGGAAATGAACACTGAAGCTTTCTTT. It translates to CASSPMEMNTEAFF.